This passage covers 5 T cell receptor beta chains from one sample sequenced in a study of T cell changes during pregnancy in multiple sclerosis (dated by TCRdb to 2018 to 2020). The library relied on the immunoSEQ multiplex PCR assay. Entries here come from immuneACCESS through TCRdb and include only in-frame sequences with V and J called. Some clones fail to appear in such tables; in the studies checked, an unresolved V gene covers under half of the shortfall, and the cause of the remainder is unknown. Counted in this sample were about 44,000 clones; 89% of them appeared once. The top ten hold over 1% of the sample. Sample: CD4+ T cells from peripheral blood mononuclear cells, taken after pregnancy. All receptors come from a female donor with multiple sclerosis, enrolled in a pregnancy study.

The CDR3 reads CASGFEQGYGYTF. The CDR3 DNA sequence: TGTGCCAGCGGCTTCGAGCAGGGATATGGCTACACCTTC. The rearrangement joins TRBV6-5 to TRBJ1-2; a possible D gene is TRBD1 (5 bases). CDR1 MNHEY and CDR2 SVGAGI come from the germline V gene. This CDR3 is built from 13 residues. V was clipped by 8 bases and J by 5 bases, with 15 bases between them.

This CDR3 is CASSLIRRAVTGANVLTF. The CDR3 DNA reads as TGTGCCAGCAGCTTAATTCGGAGGGCGGTAACCGGGGCCAACGTCCTGACTTTC. The chain joins TRBV7-3 to TRBJ2-6; a possible D gene is TRBD2 (6 bases). The CDR3 runs to 18 residues. The germline V gene has CDR1 SGHTA and CDR2 FQGTGA. Trimming took off 1 base at V and 4 bases at J, with 17 bases between the two ends.

The genes are TRBV5-1 and TRBJ2-1, with a tentative D call TRBD2 (7 bases). Germline CDR1 and CDR2: SGHRS and YFSETQ. CDR3 length equals 15 residues. With 0 bases removed from V and 7 bases from J, the gap between germline ends came to 14 bases. The CDR3 DNA sequence: TGCGCCAGCAGCTTGGTGGGGAGGGGGAGAAATGAGCAGTTCTTC. It is translated as CASSLVGRGRNEQFF.

The gene calls are TRBV30 and TRBJ2-7; 10 nucleotides agree with TRBD2. V lost 3 bases, J lost 3 bases, and 14 bases stayed unmatched. CDR1 and CDR2 from the germline V gene are GTSNPN and SVGIG (reference sequence). This CDR3 has 17 residues. The CDR3 sequence: CAWRGVIEREGRYEQYF. The DNA of the CDR3 is TGTGCCTGGAGGGGTGTGATCGAGCGGGAGGGCCGCTACGAGCAGTACTTC.

The gene calls are TRBV28 and TRBJ1-2, with D uncertain. With 8 bases removed from V and 5 bases from J, the gap between germline ends came to 15 bases. This CDR3 comprises 13 residues. Germline V gives CDR1 MDHEN, CDR2 SYDVKM. In nucleotides, the CDR3 is TGTGCCAGCGAGTCCGGGGTGATTTATGGCTACACCTTC. Protein: CASESGVIYGYTF.